These 24 T cell receptor beta chains were sequenced from one sample in a study of blood T cell repertoires in COVID-19. Repertoires were generated with immunoSEQ multiplex PCR, while TCRdb's copy carries only in-frame clones and drops some. This sample has roughly 92,000 clones, with about nine tenths found just once. Source material: peripheral blood. The receptors stem from a man aged 45-60 years with acute or convalescent COVID-19.

J is TRBJ1-3 and V is TRBV7-9; D not certain. The CDR3 is 16 residues long. V was cut by 5 bases and J by 0 bases, with 14 bases left in between. CDR1 is SEHNR, CDR2 FQNEAQ, per germline (reference sequence). Written as DNA, the CDR3 is TGTGCCAGCAGCGAGTACACGGAGAACTCTGGAAACACCATATATTTT. It codes for CASSEYTENSGNTIYF.

This chain joins TRBV7-8 and TRBJ1-5; possibly TRBD1 for D (6 bases). Germline lookup yields CDR1 SGHVS and CDR2 FQNEAQ. With 3 bases removed from V and 8 bases from J, the gap between germline ends came to 17 bases. This CDR3 spans 15 amino acids. The CDR3 coding sequence is TGTGCCAGCAGCTTTAGGTTACAGGGTACGAAGCCCCAGCATTTT. It encodes CASSFRLQGTKPQHF.

This clone was counted a single time. This chain links TRBV9 with TRBJ2-5; TRBD1 aligns across 8 bases. The length of the CDR3 is 15 residues. CDR1 is SGDLS and CDR2 is YYNGEE in the germline V gene. The trim removed 0 bases at V and 5 bases at J, leaving 6 bases unmatched. The CDR3 DNA follows: TGTGCCAGCAGCGTAGTCGCAGGGGGCAGGGAGACCCAGTACTTC. This sequence encodes CASSVVAGGRETQYF.

The chain combines TRBV2 with TRBJ2-5, with D uncertain. The length of the CDR3 is 13 residues. Germline V gene data show CDR1 as SNHLY and CDR2 as FYNNEI. V was shortened by 2 bases and J by 5 bases, with 9 bases between the two germline ends. The CDR3 DNA reads as TGTGCCAGCAGTGAATCTGAGGTTGAGACCCAGTACTTC. Protein: CASSESEVETQYF.

In its sample, this clone was seen once. The chain couples TRBV6-5 to TRBJ1-1; a weak D match, TRBD1 (5 bases). The CDR3 contains 14 residues. Per germline, CDR1 MNHEY and CDR2 SVGAGI. The V gene lost 5 bases and the J gene lost 4 bases, with 14 bases spanning the gap. DNA of the CDR3: TGTGCCAGCAGTCCCCGGGACTTTCTCACTGAAGCTTTCTTT. Translation gives CASSPRDFLTEAFF.

The rearrangement uses TRBV9 and TRBJ2-7; TRBD2 aligns across 7 bases. V gave up 2 bases and J gave up 0 bases; unmatched junction bases: 14. Germline V CDR1 and CDR2: SGDLS, YYNGEE. This CDR3 has 18 amino acids. The DNA for the CDR3 is TGTGCCAGCAGCGTGGGGACCTTGAGCGGGGCGAGCTCCTACGAGCAGTACTTC. It codes for CASSVGTLSGASSYEQYF.

The V call is TRBV19, the J call TRBJ2-7, with D possibly being TRBD2 (6 bases). CDR1 LNHDA and CDR2 SQIVND come from the germline V gene (reference sequence). The CDR3 runs to 13 residues. Trimming stripped 8 bases from V and 0 bases from J, with 11 bases between. The CDR3: CASSGTGSYEQYF. CDR3 DNA sequence: TGTGCCAGTTCCGGGACTGGCTCCTACGAGCAGTACTTC.

The chain links TRBV14 to TRBJ1-6; D gene ambiguous. V was clipped by 0 bases and J by 10 bases, with 13 bases between them. CDR3 length: 15 residues. Looked up from germline, CDR1 is SGHDN and CDR2 is FVKESK. The CDR3 bases are TGTGCCAGCAGCCAAGATATGGGAGGAGGATCACCCCTCCACTTT. Its translation: CASSQDMGGGSPLHF.

A word on this clone: The same CDR3 can be traced to other DNA sequences in this sample. J is TRBJ1-2 and V is TRBV30; possible D gene TRBD1, 5 bases. The V end lost 0 bases, the J end lost 8 bases, and 7 bases lay between the germline ends. The CDR3 runs to 11 residues. Germline lookup yields CDR1 GTSNPN and CDR2 SVGIG (reference sequence). CDR3 in DNA: TGTGCCTGGAGTGTAAGGGGAGGCTACACCTTC. It codes for CAWSVRGGYTF.

V usage is TRBV25-1 and J usage is TRBJ2-7; 8 positions match TRBD1. The V gene's germline CDR1 is MGHDK and CDR2 SYGVNS. The V gene end was trimmed by 4 bases and the J gene end by 6 bases; junction bases not matched to a gene: 14. The CDR3 is 16 amino acids. In DNA form, the CDR3 reads TGTGCCAGCAGTGCCGGAGGCAGGGGGCGGTTTCTCGAGCAGTACTTC. It yields the protein CASSAGGRGRFLEQYF.

The genes are TRBV10-3 and TRBJ2-1; weak D call: TRBD1 (6 bases). The V end was cut by 10 bases, the J end by 5 bases, with 21 bases between. The CDR3 sequence is 15 residues long. CDR1 ENHRY and CDR2 SYGVKD come from the germline V gene. Written as DNA, the CDR3 is TGTGCCAGCAGGGGTGGGCAGGGGTCGAACAATGAGCAGTTCTTC. This translates into CASRGGQGSNNEQFF.

V usage is TRBV5-1 and J usage is TRBJ1-2, with D maybe TRBD1 (5 bases). This CDR3 is built from 16 residues. Trimming pared 6 bases from V and 6 bases from J, leaving 24 bases between. The germline V gene encodes CDR1 SGHRS and CDR2 YFSETQ. The CDR3 sequence is CASNYRTGGRRDGYTF. The CDR3 DNA reads TGCGCCAGCAACTACCGGACGGGGGGTCGTCGGGATGGCTACACCTTC.

This chain links TRBV28 with TRBJ1-6; possibly TRBD1 for D (5 bases). Deletions cut 3 bases from V and 7 bases from J, with 10 bases between. CDR1 MDHEN and CDR2 SYDVKM come from the germline V gene. The CDR3 consists of 14 residues. CDR3 sequence (DNA): TGTGCCAGCAGTTTGACAGTAGGGAATTCACCCCTCCACTTT. It translates to CASSLTVGNSPLHF.

J is TRBJ2-7 and V is TRBV27, with 8 bases that match TRBD1. This CDR3 has 14 residues. The germline CDR1 and CDR2 sequences are MNHEY and SMNVEV (reference sequence). The V segment lost 4 bases and the J segment 4 bases; nucleotides outside the gene matches: 6. CDR3 DNA: TGTGCCAGCAGTTCATTCACAGGGGGATACGAGCAGTACTTC. It is translated as CASSSFTGGYEQYF.

The CDR3, as DNA: TGTGCCAGCAGTTATGGGGCAGGGGGTTGGTACGAGCAGTACTTC. The encoded protein is CASSYGAGGWYEQYF. J is TRBJ2-7 and V is TRBV6-5, with TRBD1 matching over 7 bases. The CDR3 loop spans 15 amino acids. Per the germline V gene, CDR1 is MNHEY and CDR2 is SVGAGI. V was clipped by 3 bases and J by 4 bases; unmatched bases: 9.

V gene TRBV6-5 combines with J gene TRBJ1-2; 8 positions match TRBD1. V lost 2 bases to trimming and J lost 0 bases; unmatched junction nucleotides: 5. The germline gives CDR1 MNHEY, CDR2 SVGAGI. The CDR3 is made up of 16 amino acids. The CDR3 reads CASSYRRQGSNYGYTF. The CDR3 DNA follows: TGTGCCAGCAGTTACCGGAGACAGGGGTCTAACTATGGCTACACCTTC.

This chain uses TRBV6-5 with TRBJ1-1; tentative D call: TRBD1 (6 bases). The CDR3 runs to 13 residues. V lost 0 bases, J lost 10 bases, and 12 bases lay in between. In germline, CDR1 is MNHEY, CDR2 SVGAGI. The CDR3 DNA is TGTGCCAGCAGTTACTCGAGTGGGGGCAGAGCTTTCTTT. It yields the protein CASSYSSGGRAFF.

This sequence joins TRBV3-1 (or the pseudogene TRBV3-2) and TRBJ1-2; TRBD1 aligns across 8 bases. V was pared by 4 bases and J by 1 base, with 11 bases of the junction left unmatched. The CDR3 spans 17 residues. Germline CDR1 LGHDT, CDR2 YNNKEL (reference sequence). CDR3 sequence reads: CASSLRTGRHGNYGYTF. The CDR3 DNA sequence: TGTGCCAGCAGCCTCCGGACAGGGCGACATGGTAACTATGGCTACACCTTC.

This clone occurred once. The chain couples TRBV6-5 to TRBJ2-7, with 11 bases lining up with TRBD2. CDR3 size: 15 residues. V dropped 8 bases and J dropped 4; count of bases not matched to a gene: 10. Germline CDR1 is MNHEY and CDR2 is SVGAGI. The CDR3 DNA follows: TGTGCCAGCTCGGTTCGACTAGCGGGACGTTACGAGCAGTACTTC. This encodes CASSVRLAGRYEQYF.

This clone appeared a single time. J is TRBJ2-2 and V is TRBV5-1; the D gene is possibly TRBD1 (6 bases). CDR3 length: 13 residues. Trimming removed 7 bases from V and 5 bases from J, with 12 bases in between. The germline CDR1 and CDR2 sequences are SGHRS and YFSETQ. The CDR3 nucleotides are TGCGCCAGCGCAGGGGCCCGTACCGGGGAGCTGTTTTTT. Its protein is CASAGARTGELFF.

This chain uses TRBV12-3 or TRBV12-4 with TRBJ1-1, with no clear D. The CDR3 has 12 residues. The V end lost 2 bases, the J end lost 11 bases, and 12 bases lay between the germline ends. The CDR3: CASSLFASPAFF. The DNA of the CDR3 is TGTGCCAGCAGTTTATTCGCTAGCCCGGCTTTCTTT.

This chain joins TRBV25-1 and TRBJ1-5, with D possibly TRBD1 on 6 matching bases. The CDR3 totals 14 residues. Germline-derived CDR1 and CDR2 are MGHDK and SYGVNS. V lost 8 bases to trimming and J lost 7 bases, with 18 bases between them. The CDR3 DNA is TGTGCCAGCGCACTTGGGGGGGCGAGGCAGCCCCAGCATTTT. Translated, it gives CASALGGARQPQHF.

In its sample, this clone was seen a few times. CDR3 amino acids: CASSPRTGIEGGPQKTQYF. CDR3 coding DNA: TGTGCCAGCAGTCCTCGGACAGGGATAGAGGGAGGGCCTCAAAAGACCCAGTACTTC. The chain joins TRBV6-6 to TRBJ2-5; D possibly corresponds to TRBD1 (8 bases). Trimming shortened V by 5 bases and J by 6 bases, and 31 bases separated the two germline ends. Germline V gives CDR1 MNHNY, CDR2 SVGAGI (reference sequence). This CDR3 has 19 amino acids.

The chain uses TRBV5-1 and TRBJ2-7; 8 bases line up with TRBD2. This CDR3 contains 14 residues. Germline lookup yields CDR1 SGHRS and CDR2 YFSETQ. V trimming: 3 bases; J trimming: 0 bases; junction bases outside the gene matches: 2. The CDR3 nucleotides are TGCGCCAGCAGCTCGAGCGGGAGCTCCTACGAGCAGTACTTC. This sequence encodes CASSSSGSSYEQYF.